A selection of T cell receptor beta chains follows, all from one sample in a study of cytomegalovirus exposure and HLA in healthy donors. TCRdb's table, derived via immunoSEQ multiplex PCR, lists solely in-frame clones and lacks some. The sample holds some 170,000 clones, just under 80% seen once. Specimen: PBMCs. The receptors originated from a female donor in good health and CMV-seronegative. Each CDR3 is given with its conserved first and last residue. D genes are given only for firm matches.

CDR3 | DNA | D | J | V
CASSLTGGTEAFF | TGCGCCAGCAGCTTGACAGGGGGCACTGAAGCTTTCTTT | TRBD1 | TRBJ1-1 | TRBV5-1
CASSFSGTGPTNYGYTF | TGCGCCAGCAGCTTTTCCGGGACAGGCCCGACTAACTATGGCTACACCTTC | TRBD1 | TRBJ1-2 | TRBV4-1
CASSTGTGAYGYTF | TGTGCCAGCAGCACGGGGACAGGGGCGTATGGCTACACCTTC | TRBD1 | TRBJ1-2 | TRBV9
CASSLINGLAWNTGELFF | TGTGCCAGCAGTTTAATCAATGGACTAGCCTGGAACACCGGGGAGCTGTTTTTT | TRBD2 | TRBJ2-2 | TRBV28
CASSFSRTATNEKLFF | TGTGCCAGCAGCTTTAGCAGGACAGCAACTAATGAAAAACTGTTTTTT | . | TRBJ1-4 | TRBV7-3
CASGKTGVNEKLFF | TGTGCCAGCGGGAAGACAGGGGTTAATGAAAAACTGTTTTTT | TRBD1 | TRBJ1-4 | TRBV25-1
CATSREYFEQFF | TGTGCCACCAGCAGAGAGTATTTTGAGCAGTTCTTC | . | TRBJ2-1 | TRBV15
CSVAPAGANTEAFF | TGCAGCGTTGCCCCGGCAGGCGCTAACACTGAAGCTTTCTTT | . | TRBJ1-1 | TRBV29-1
CASSNRQGYEQYF | TGCGCCAGCAGCAACCGTCAGGGCTACGAGCAGTACTTC | . | TRBJ2-7 | TRBV5-1
CASSSTGVFTEAFF | TGTGCCAGCAGCTCGACAGGGGTATTCACTGAAGCTTTCTTT | TRBD1 | TRBJ1-1 | TRBV7-8
CASVLAGNTGELFF | TGTGCCAGTGTACTAGCGGGAAACACCGGGGAGCTGTTTTTT | TRBD2 | TRBJ2-2 | TRBV28
CASSYRTGDEQYF | TGTGCCAGCAGTTACAGGACAGGGGACGAGCAGTACTTC | TRBD1 | TRBJ2-7 | TRBV6-6
CASSSSGQGNTEAFF | TGTGCCAGCAGCTCTTCGGGACAGGGGAACACTGAAGCTTTCTTT | TRBD1 | TRBJ1-1 | TRBV7-9
CSVVRTGDAFF | TGCAGCGTTGTAAGGACAGGGGATGCTTTCTTT | TRBD1 | TRBJ1-1 | TRBV29-1
CASSLSGSSYNEQFF | TGCGCCAGCAGCTTGAGCGGGTCCTCCTACAATGAGCAGTTCTTC | . | TRBJ2-1 | TRBV5-1
CASSIETGSEQYF | TGTGCCAGTAGTATAGAGACAGGGAGCGAGCAGTACTTC | TRBD1 | TRBJ2-7 | TRBV19
CASSPTTYEQYF | TGTGCCAGCAGCCCTACCACCTACGAGCAGTACTTC | . | TRBJ2-7 | TRBV11-3
CASSFDREQPQHF | TGTGCCAGCAGCTTTGACAGGGAACAGCCCCAGCATTTT | TRBD1 | TRBJ1-5 | TRBV11-1
CAIRWGDNEQFF | TGTGCCATCAGGTGGGGAGACAATGAGCAGTTCTTC | . | TRBJ2-1 | TRBV10-3
CSVERLLGTDTQYF | TGCAGCGTTGAAAGATTACTTGGCACAGATACGCAGTATTTT | . | TRBJ2-3 | TRBV29-1